The clone carrying this T cell receptor (beta chain) was seen a few times. What it binds is unknown. This record comes from a study of radiotherapy plus CTLA-4 blockade in lung cancer. Study information: Objective responses were recorded in more than 15% of patients, with disease control recorded in approximately 34%. Study-wide results and limits: After treatment with radiotherapy plus ipilimumab, TCR clones that came from the tumor expanded in blood. It was early blood T cell clone dynamics, with interferon-beta, that reportedly best predicted response.

The assay was immunoSEQ multiplex PCR, and TCRdb's table has in-frame clones only and misses some. The sample lists some 73,000 clones; around 81% were seen once. People whose metastatic non-small-cell lung cancer was chemo-refractory got focal radiation along with CTLA-4 blockade by ipilimumab. Trimming removed 1 base at V and 1 base at J, with 5 bases between. Looked up from germline, CDR1 is SGHDT and CDR2 is YYEEEE. The CDR3 is made up of 13 amino acids. Sequenced here: peripheral blood, sampled from a patient treated with radiotherapy plus ipilimumab. The chain recombines TRBV5-6 with TRBJ1-1, with D hard to call. This receptor was identified in a human donor with non-small cell lung cancer whose response to radiotherapy plus ipilimumab could not be evaluated. Some clones in this sample may be carry-over from other donors' samples. CDR3 DNA: TGTGCCAGCAGCTTGCGTCCGAACACTGAAGCTTTCTTT. Protein: CASSLRPNTEAFF.